These 12 T cell receptor beta chains were all obtained from the same sample, sequenced in a study of blood T cells in healthy people across ages. With a J-beta primer mix and a sample-barcoded 5' primer, a second PCR ran roughly 6 to 12 cycles. TCRdb reanalysed the 5' RACE reads using MiXCR and keeps one entry per CDR3 protein. Of about 800,000 distinct CDR3 sequences listed, approximately 25% are singletons. These data also featured in a second study, about T cells of mothers and their children.

Sequenced: blood. These receptors originate from a boy between 10 and 17 years old in good health.

This clonotype was detected a few times. The chain is built from TRBV28 and TRBJ2-5, with 8 bases fitting TRBD2. The CDR3 length is 18 residues. The germline V gene has CDR1 MDHEN and CDR2 SYDVKM. Unmatched junction bases numbered 14, after V lost 2 bases and J lost 3 bases. The CDR3 sequence is CASSLPGWERELEETQYF. As DNA, the CDR3 is TGTGCCAGCAGTTTACCGGGTTGGGAGCGGGAGCTAGAAGAGACCCAGTACTTC.

V is TRBV28 and J is TRBJ1-2, with 9 bases that match TRBD1. The V segment lost 6 bases and the J segment 6 bases; nucleotides outside the gene matches: 2. CDR1 and CDR2 from the germline V gene are MDHEN and SYDVKM. CDR3 length equals 12 residues. The CDR3 here is CASRGQGHGYTF. Here the CDR3 DNA reads TGTGCCAGCAGGGGACAGGGTCATGGCTACACCTTC.

This chain joins TRBV6-1 and TRBJ2-7; D is uncertain. This CDR3 contains 11 residues. From germline, CDR1 is MNHNS and CDR2 SASEGT. V gave up 5 bases and J gave up 2 bases, with 4 bases separating them. The CDR3 DNA reads as TGTGCCAGCAGTATAACCTACGAGCAGTACTTC. This encodes CASSITYEQYF.

The chain couples TRBV6-6 to TRBJ2-3, with 7 bases lining up with TRBD2. V lost 0 bases, J lost 1 base, and 4 bases stayed unmatched. Germline CDR1 and CDR2: MNHNY and SVGAGI (reference sequence). CDR3 length: 16 residues. CDR3 region: CASSYSISGGTDTQYF. In DNA form, the CDR3 reads TGTGCCAGCAGTTACTCGATCAGCGGGGGCACAGATACGCAGTATTTT.

The rearrangement joins TRBV29-1 to TRBJ1-2; D may be TRBD1 (6 bases). Per germline, CDR1 SQVTM and CDR2 ANQGSEA. Trimming stripped 7 bases from V and 7 bases from J, with 16 bases between. CDR3 size: 12 residues. The CDR3 loop reads CSANREAGGYTF. The DNA for the CDR3 is TGCAGCGCAAACAGGGAAGCGGGTGGCTACACCTTC.

With respect to this clonotype: At one end the junction does not follow the germline gene, possibly because of a read error. This chain uses TRBV13 with TRBJ2-3, with a weak D call TRBD2 (6 bases). The CDR3 is made up of 16 amino acids. Germline CDR1 and CDR2: PRHDT and FYEKMQ (reference sequence). CDR3 in DNA: TGTGCCAGCAGCTTACCCCGGGGGAGGAGCACAGATGCGCAGTATTTT. Translated, it gives CASSLPRGRSTDAQYF.

This chain joins TRBV7-2 and TRBJ2-3, with 9 nucleotides matching TRBD2. This CDR3 comprises 17 residues. The germline V gene encodes CDR1 SGHTA and CDR2 FQGNSA. Trimming took 5 bases from V and 3 from J; bases not matched to a gene: 12. CDR3 in DNA: TGTGCCAGCAGCCCCGGTTTTATCCTAGCGGGGACAGATACGCAGTATTTT. This translates into CASSPGFILAGTDTQYF.

The chain recombines TRBV4-1 with TRBJ2-6; no reliable D call. The length of the CDR3 is 18 residues. CDR1 is MGHRA, CDR2 YSYEKL, per germline. Trimming shortened V by 0 bases and J by 2 bases, and 14 bases separated the two germline ends. This chain's CDR3 is CASSQDPRNAAGANVLTF. CDR3 DNA sequence: TGCGCCAGCAGCCAAGACCCCAGGAATGCGGCTGGGGCCAACGTCCTGACTTTC.

There are a few counts of this clonotype. V usage is TRBV12-3 or TRBV12-4 and J usage is TRBJ2-7, with D perhaps matching TRBD1 or TRBD2 (5 bases each). V lost 7 bases to trimming and J lost 2 bases, with 12 bases between them. This CDR3 has 13 residues. CDR3: CASNEGPAYEQYF. The CDR3 DNA reads TGTGCCAGCAACGAGGGGCCCGCCTACGAGCAGTACTTC.

This clonotype has just a few counts. The DNA for the CDR3 is TGTGCCACCAGCCCCCGCCCGGTCGCGATCCAAGAGACCCAGTACTTC. This codes for CATSPRPVAIQETQYF. The chain links TRBV15 to TRBJ2-5; no clear D gene. This CDR3 region has 16 residues. Deletions cut 5 bases from V and 1 base from J, with 17 bases between. CDR1 and CDR2 (germline): LNHNV, YYDKDF (reference sequence).

This clonotype was detected a few times. This rearrangement joins TRBV25-1 to TRBJ2-5, with 7 nucleotides matching TRBD2. The germline gives CDR1 MGHDK, CDR2 SYGVNS. Trimming at V came to 6 bases and at J to 7 bases, leaving 14 bases not matched to a gene. This CDR3 has 15 residues. The CDR3 region is CASRMSRGSEATQYF. The CDR3 bases are TGTGCCAGCAGAATGAGTCGCGGGAGTGAAGCGACCCAGTACTTC. Full variable domain (remainder filled in from reference TRBV25-1 and TRBJ2-5): EADIYQTPRYLVIGTGKKITLECSQTMGHDKMYWYQQDPGMELHLIHYSYGVNSTEKGDLSSESTVSRIRTEHFPLTLESARPSHTSQYLCASRMSRGSEATQYFGPGTRLLVL.

The J gene is TRBJ2-5, the V gene TRBV18; the D gene could be TRBD1 or TRBD2 (5 bases each). There are 14 residues in the CDR3. In germline, CDR1 is KGHSH, CDR2 LQKENI. V was shortened by 2 bases and J by 5 bases, with 12 bases between the two germline ends. CDR3 amino acids: CASSPAGSAETQYF. CDR3 coding DNA: TGTGCCAGCTCACCAGCAGGGAGTGCGGAGACCCAGTACTTC. The full variable domain, its missing parts supplied by reference TRBV18 and TRBJ2-5, is NAGVMQNPRHLVRRRGQEARLRCSPMKGHSHVYWYRQLPEEGLKFMVYLQKENIIDESGMPKERFSAEFPKEGPSILRIQQVVRGDSAAYFCASSPAGSAETQYFGPGTRLLVL.